A single sample is the source of the 29 T cell receptor beta chains below, sequenced in a study of T cell responses to AZD1222 COVID-19 vaccine. Libraries were prepared by immunoSEQ multiplex PCR; TCRdb keeps only in-frame clonotypes and omits some of them. The sample contains tens of thousands of clones, around 80% of which appear only once. The sequences come from peripheral blood, collected 28 days after the second AZD1222 dose. Receptors originate from an adult who received the AZD1222 COVID-19 vaccine.

CDR3 sequence reads: CATSRDLRPEAFF. Here the CDR3 DNA reads TGTGCCACCAGCAGAGATTTACGACCCGAAGCTTTCTTT. V gene TRBV15 combines with J gene TRBJ1-1; no clear D. Trimming took off 0 bases at V and 8 bases at J, with 10 bases between the two ends. Germline CDR1 is LNHNV and CDR2 is YYDKDF (reference sequence). The CDR3 totals 13 residues.

The rearrangement links TRBV7-3 to TRBJ1-2; the match to TRBD1 covers 9 bases. CDR1 SGHTA and CDR2 FQGTGA come from the germline V gene. This CDR3 contains 15 residues. Losses at the gene ends were 0 bases for V and 8 bases for J; bases not matched to a gene: 7. Here the CDR3 DNA reads TGTGCCAGCAGCTTAACGTTGGGACAGGGCGGCGGCTACACCTTC. The encoded protein is CASSLTLGQGGGYTF.

V is TRBV5-1 and J is TRBJ2-1, with D perhaps matching TRBD1 (7 bases). CDR3 length: 13 amino acids. The ends were cut back, 0 bases at V and 10 bases at J, with 11 bases in the middle. Germline CDR1 and CDR2: SGHRS and YFSETQ. The CDR3 coding sequence is TGCGCCAGCAGCTTGGGACAGGGAGGCGAGCAGTTCTTC. As protein: CASSLGQGGEQFF.

This rearrangement joins TRBV7-6 to TRBJ1-3, with a weak D call TRBD1 (5 bases). The CDR3 length is 15 residues. CDR1 and CDR2 from the germline V gene are SGHVS and FNYEAQ. V was cut by 5 bases and J by 0 bases, with 11 bases left in between. The CDR3 DNA follows: TGTGCCAGCAGCCGGGACCCTAGCTCTGGAAACACCATATATTTT. This sequence encodes CASSRDPSSGNTIYF. The whole variable domain, remainder taken from reference TRBV7-6 and TRBJ1-3, is GAGVSQSPRYKVTKRGQDVALRCDPISGHVSLYWYRQALGQGPEFLTYFNYEAQQDKSGLPNDRFSAERPEGSISTLTIQRTEQRDSAMYRCASSRDPSSGNTIYFGEGSWLTVV.

The V gene is TRBV19, the J gene TRBJ1-1, with unresolved D. CDR3 length equals 14 residues. The V end was cut by 7 bases, the J end by 1 base, with 13 bases between. The germline CDR1 and CDR2 sequences are LNHDA and SQIVND (reference sequence). Here the CDR3 reads CASMIGRSNTEAFF. The CDR3 DNA reads as TGTGCCAGTATGATTGGGCGATCGAACACTGAAGCTTTCTTT.

V and J are TRBV19 and TRBJ2-6, with unresolved D. Germline CDR1 and CDR2: LNHDA and SQIVND (reference sequence). This CDR3 is built from 14 residues. Between the trimmed V and J ends, which lost 5 bases and 0 bases, there was a span of 5 bases. CDR3 sequence: CASSLSSGANVLTF. The CDR3 bases are TGTGCCAGTAGTCTAAGCTCTGGGGCCAACGTCCTGACTTTC.

The genes are TRBV7-9 and TRBJ2-1; D might be TRBD1 or TRBD2, each matching 6 bases. The CDR3 is 15 residues long. CDR1 is SEHNR and CDR2 is FQNEAQ in the germline V gene (reference sequence). Trimming pared 1 base from V and 6 bases from J, leaving 13 bases between. Written as DNA, the CDR3 is TGTGCCAGCAGCTTAGTAAGGGGGGCGAGCAATGAGCAGTTCTTC. This encodes CASSLVRGASNEQFF. Variable domain in full (rest from reference TRBV7-9 and TRBJ2-1): DTGVSQNPRHKITKRGQNVTFRCDPISEHNRLYWYRQTLGQGPEFLTYFQNEAQLEKSRLLSDRFSAERPKGSFSTLEIQRTEQGDSAMYLCASSLVRGASNEQFFGPGTRLTVL.

This chain uses TRBV19 with TRBJ1-2; D gene unclear. Trimming took 7 bases from V and 2 from J, leaving 14 bases between them. The CDR3 loop spans 14 amino acids. Germline V CDR1 and CDR2: LNHDA, SQIVND (reference sequence). The CDR3 DNA reads TGTGCCAGTAACCTCCGATCCGGCAACTATGGCTACACCTTC. Its protein product is CASNLRSGNYGYTF.

The chain is built from TRBV25-1 and TRBJ1-2; D gene uncertain. Trimming shortened V by 2 bases and J by 7 bases, and 8 bases separated the two germline ends. Germline CDR1 reads MGHDK; CDR2 reads SYGVNS. The CDR3 has 12 amino acids. The CDR3 protein is CASSEGLSGYTF. The DNA for the CDR3 is TGTGCCAGCAGTGAAGGACTTAGTGGCTACACCTTC.

This chain links TRBV6-5 with TRBJ1-2, with D possibly matching TRBD1 (6 bases). The CDR3 contains 14 residues. The germline V and J ends were trimmed by 0 bases and 4 bases, with 9 bases remaining between them. Germline loops: CDR1 MNHEY, CDR2 SVGAGI. CDR3 amino acids: CASSYSDRIYGYTF. CDR3 DNA: TGTGCCAGCAGTTACTCGGACAGAATCTATGGCTACACCTTC.

This chain joins TRBV28 and TRBJ1-2, with 10 positions matching TRBD1. The CDR3 totals 16 residues. The V gene's germline CDR1 is MDHEN and CDR2 SYDVKM. The V segment lost 4 bases and the J segment 2 bases; nucleotides outside the gene matches: 7. The CDR3 coding sequence is TGTGCCAGCAGTTACGACAGGGGGCGCGCCAACTATGGCTACACCTTC. Encoded protein: CASSYDRGRANYGYTF.

A few counts support this clone. CDR3 DNA: TGTGCCAGCAGCCAAGGCCGTACCGGGGAGCTGTTTTTT. As protein: CASSQGRTGELFF. The rearrangement uses TRBV3-1 (or the pseudogene TRBV3-2) and TRBJ2-2; D uncertain. Deletions cut 1 base from V and 5 bases from J, with 5 bases between. Germline V gene sequence: CDR1 LGHDT, CDR2 YNNKEL (reference sequence). This CDR3 spans 13 amino acids.

V is TRBV5-1 and J is TRBJ2-7; 10 positions agree with TRBD2. The germline V gene has CDR1 SGHRS and CDR2 YFSETQ. This CDR3 contains 16 residues. J lost 4 bases, V lost 2 bases, and 9 bases had no gene match. CDR3 region: CASSFSRSGGAYEQYF. CDR3 DNA sequence: TGCGCCAGCAGCTTTTCTCGAAGCGGGGGGGCTTACGAGCAGTACTTC.

This rearrangement joins TRBV12-5 to TRBJ2-3; D gene uncertain. Germline loops: CDR1 LGHNT, CDR2 FRNRAP. V lost 6 bases, J lost 0 bases, and 10 bases lay in between. This CDR3 contains 14 residues. CDR3 amino acids: CASGLDRSTDTQYF. The CDR3 region has the DNA TGTGCTAGTGGCCTGGACCGTAGCACAGATACGCAGTATTTT.

V gene TRBV15 combines with J gene TRBJ1-5, with D unclear. Germline values: CDR1 LNHNV, CDR2 YYDKDF (reference sequence). V lost 3 bases and J 2 bases, leaving 23 bases between the germline ends. The CDR3 has 19 residues. The DNA of the CDR3 is TGTGCCACCAGCAGCGGAAGGCATGCTACTAACAGTGGCAATCAGCCCCAGCATTTT. Its translation: CATSSGRHATNSGNQPQHF.

The rearrangement links TRBV28 to TRBJ2-1; maybe TRBD2 (6 bases). Germline V gives CDR1 MDHEN, CDR2 SYDVKM. The CDR3 spans 16 residues. Trimming took off 5 bases at V and 8 bases at J, with 22 bases between the two ends. The CDR3 bases are TGTGCCAGCAGTGCTTATTCACCGCTCCGGAGGGATGAGCAGTTCTTC. Translating it yields CASSAYSPLRRDEQFF.

V and J are TRBV10-3 and TRBJ1-5; 10 bases line up with TRBD1. The V gene's germline CDR1 is ENHRY and CDR2 SYGVKD. CDR3 length: 16 amino acids. Unmatched junction bases numbered 4, after V lost 0 bases and J lost 5 bases. The CDR3 spells CAISESVGTGDQPQHF. In nucleotides, the CDR3 is TGTGCCATCAGTGAGTCGGTAGGGACAGGGGATCAGCCCCAGCATTTT.

This sequence joins TRBV19 and TRBJ2-3; 9 nucleotides agree with TRBD1. Germline trimming cut 1 base from V and 0 bases from J; bases unmatched to any gene: 5. This CDR3 is built from 17 residues. Germline values: CDR1 LNHDA, CDR2 SQIVND (reference sequence). The CDR3 nucleotides are TGTGCCAGTAGTATAGCATCCGGGACAGGGAGCACAGATACGCAGTATTTT. This sequence encodes CASSIASGTGSTDTQYF.

This chain uses TRBV24-1 with TRBJ2-6, with 8 positions matching TRBD1. This CDR3 spans 17 amino acids. Germline values: CDR1 KGHDR, CDR2 SFDVKD. Trimming removed 6 bases from V and 2 bases from J; junction bases left unmatched: 8. The CDR3 region has the DNA TGTGCCACCAGTACACAGGGGGGCTCTACTGGGGCCAACGTCCTGACTTTC. Its protein is CATSTQGGSTGANVLTF.

A few counts support this clone. The rearrangement joins TRBV30 to TRBJ2-1; D is ambiguous. Germline V gene lookup returns CDR1 GTSNPN and CDR2 SVGIG (reference sequence). Trimming cost V 3 bases and J 4 bases, with 10 bases left between them. The CDR3 has 13 residues. The CDR3 nucleotides are TGTGCCTGGAGCCAGCTCTCGTACAATGAGCAGTTCTTC. This sequence encodes CAWSQLSYNEQFF.

The CDR3 sequence is CASSPQGEAGANVLTF. The CDR3 region has the DNA TGTGCCAGCAGCCCACAGGGGGAAGCTGGGGCCAACGTCCTGACTTTC. The rearrangement joins TRBV7-3 to TRBJ2-6; 8 nucleotides match TRBD1. Germline V gives CDR1 SGHTA, CDR2 FQGTGA. V lost 5 bases and J lost 2; bases outside the gene matches: 5. The CDR3 covers 16 residues.

The J gene is TRBJ1-5, the V gene TRBV19, with TRBD1 matching 9 bases. This CDR3 contains 14 residues. Looked up from germline, CDR1 is LNHDA and CDR2 is SQIVND (reference sequence). The trim removed 3 bases at V and 6 bases at J, leaving 3 bases unmatched. The CDR3 region is CASSITGGSQPQHF. DNA for the CDR3: TGTGCCAGTAGTATTACAGGGGGCAGTCAGCCCCAGCATTTT.

The rearrangement uses TRBV5-4 and TRBJ1-4; D is undetermined. V was trimmed by 1 base and J by 4 bases, leaving 8 bases between them. There are 14 residues in the CDR3. Germline-derived CDR1 and CDR2 are SGHNT and YYREEE (reference sequence). The CDR3 sequence is CASSLIGSNEKLFF. The CDR3 region has the DNA TGTGCCAGCAGCTTGATCGGGAGTAATGAAAAACTGTTTTTT. Filled out from reference TRBV5-4 and TRBJ1-4, the complete variable domain reads ETGVTQSPTHLIKTRGQQVTLRCSSQSGHNTVSWYQQALGQGPQFIFQYYREEENGRGNFPPRFSGLQFPNYSSELNVNALELDDSALYLCASSLIGSNEKLFFGSGTQLSVL.

The genes are TRBV3-1 (or the pseudogene TRBV3-2) and TRBJ1-5, with D uncertain. This CDR3 has 12 residues. Trimming took 8 bases from V and 4 from J, leaving 9 bases between them. Germline values: CDR1 LGHDT, CDR2 YNNKEL (reference sequence). Here the CDR3 reads CASGEHNQPQHF. The CDR3 bases are TGTGCCAGCGGGGAGCATAATCAGCCCCAGCATTTT.

Of note for this clone: The germline gene is not matched at one end of the junction; a read error may be the cause. The chain joins TRBV6-5 to TRBJ1-5; TRBD1 aligns across 11 bases. The germline V gene encodes CDR1 MNHEY and CDR2 SVGAGI. The CDR3 length is 16 residues. This chain's CDR3 is CASNYLGTGGNQPQHF. The DNA of the CDR3 is TGTGCCAGCAATTACTTGGGGACAGGGGGGAATCAGCCCCAGCATTTT.

There are a few counts of this clone. The rearrangement joins TRBV6-5 to TRBJ1-2; D perhaps matches TRBD1 (5 bases). The CDR3 loop spans 13 amino acids. Trimming left V 6 bases short and J 4 bases short, with 12 bases between. Germline V gene data show CDR1 as MNHEY and CDR2 as SVGAGI. CDR3 in amino acids: CASRPETVYGYTF. The CDR3 nucleotides are TGTGCCAGCAGACCCGAGACAGTCTATGGCTACACCTTC.

J is TRBJ1-1 and V is TRBV29-1; 8 bases line up with TRBD1. Germline CDR1 SQVTM, CDR2 ANQGSEA. Unmatched junction bases numbered 12, after V lost 5 bases and J lost 4 bases. The CDR3 covers 15 residues. The CDR3 region has the DNA TGCAGCGTTACCAAGTCAGGGGGCGCGGGCACTGAAGCTTTCTTT. Translated, it gives CSVTKSGGAGTEAFF.

The gene calls are TRBV7-9 and TRBJ1-5, with unresolved D. CDR1 is SEHNR, CDR2 FQNEAQ, per germline (reference sequence). This CDR3 spans 12 amino acids. V lost 3 bases and J 7 bases, leaving 7 bases between the germline ends. The CDR3 region has the DNA TGTGCCAGCAGCTTCTCCCTGCAGCCCCAGCATTTT. This encodes CASSFSLQPQHF.

V gene TRBV7-9 combines with J gene TRBJ1-3; D unresolved. The CDR3 contains 17 residues. V gave up 1 base and J gave up 0 bases, with 13 bases separating them. Germline CDR1 SEHNR, CDR2 FQNEAQ (reference sequence). The CDR3 here is CASSLGAGLSSGNTIYF. As DNA, the CDR3 is TGTGCCAGCAGCTTAGGTGCAGGACTGAGCTCTGGAAACACCATATATTTT.